This TCR beta chain emerged from a study of neoadjuvant anti-PD-1 for oral cavity cancer. Study background: Nivolumab at 3 mg/kg was mostly given biweekly, three to four doses, pre-surgery. Study-wide findings and caveats: Higher pretreatment Treg/Th17 ratios tracked higher pretreatment blood clonality. Post-treatment tumors with larger preexisting clones showed more shrinkage.

This clone was seen only a few times. Its matching antigen is unknown. As to time point: after neoadjuvant nivolumab, at surgical resection. Stage II-IVA oral cavity squamous cell carcinoma was new and untreated by systemic or radiation therapy. The CDR3 has 15 residues. Trimming stripped 5 bases from V and 3 bases from J, with 17 bases between. CDR1 is MDHEN, CDR2 SYDVKM, per germline. Sequenced by immunoSEQ multiplex PCR; TCRdb stores in-frame clones only, minus some. The sample includes roughly 16,000 clones, 35% to 40% of them seen just once. The sample consisted of tumor tissue, taken after nivolumab (anti-PD-1) treatment. The chain joins TRBV28 to TRBJ2-7; D is undetermined. This TCR came from a person aged 35-79 years with oral cavity squamous cell carcinoma. The CDR3 protein is CASSPHSPPGYEQYF. In DNA form, the CDR3 reads TGTGCCAGCAGTCCCCACTCTCCCCCAGGCTACGAGCAGTACTTC.